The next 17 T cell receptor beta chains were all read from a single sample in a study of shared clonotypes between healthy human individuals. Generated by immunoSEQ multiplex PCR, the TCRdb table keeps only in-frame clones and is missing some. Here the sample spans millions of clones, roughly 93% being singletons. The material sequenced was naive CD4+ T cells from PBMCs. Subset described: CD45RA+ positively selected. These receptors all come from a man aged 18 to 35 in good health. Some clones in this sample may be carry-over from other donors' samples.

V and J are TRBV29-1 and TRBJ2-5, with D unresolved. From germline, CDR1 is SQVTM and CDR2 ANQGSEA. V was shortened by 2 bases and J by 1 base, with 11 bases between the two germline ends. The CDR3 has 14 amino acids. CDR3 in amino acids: CSVESPALQETQYF. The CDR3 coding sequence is TGCAGCGTTGAAAGCCCGGCACTCCAAGAGACCCAGTACTTC.

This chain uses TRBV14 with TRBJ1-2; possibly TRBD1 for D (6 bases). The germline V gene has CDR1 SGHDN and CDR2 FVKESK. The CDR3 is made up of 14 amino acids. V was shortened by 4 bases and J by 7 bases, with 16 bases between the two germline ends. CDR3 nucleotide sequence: TGTGCCAGCAGCCGGGGGGGGGCCCTCGGTGGCTACACCTTC. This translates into CASSRGGALGGYTF.

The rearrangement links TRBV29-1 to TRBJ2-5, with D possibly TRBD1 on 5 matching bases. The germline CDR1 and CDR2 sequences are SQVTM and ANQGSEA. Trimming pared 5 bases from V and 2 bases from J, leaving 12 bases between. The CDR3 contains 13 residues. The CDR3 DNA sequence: TGCAGCGTTCACAGGTTTGGGCAAGAGACCCAGTACTTC. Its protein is CSVHRFGQETQYF.

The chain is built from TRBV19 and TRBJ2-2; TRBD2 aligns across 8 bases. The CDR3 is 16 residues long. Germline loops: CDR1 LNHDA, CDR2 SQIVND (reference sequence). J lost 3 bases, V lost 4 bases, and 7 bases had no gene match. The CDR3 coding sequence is TGTGCCAGTAGTACTTCCGGGACTAGACACACCGGGGAGCTGTTTTTT. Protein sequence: CASSTSGTRHTGELFF. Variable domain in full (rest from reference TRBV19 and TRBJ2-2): DGGITQSPKYLFRKEGQNVTLSCEQNLNHDAMYWYRQDPGQGLRLIYYSQIVNDFQKGDIAEGYSVSREKKESFPLTVTSAQKNPTAFYLCASSTSGTRHTGELFFGEGSRLTVL.

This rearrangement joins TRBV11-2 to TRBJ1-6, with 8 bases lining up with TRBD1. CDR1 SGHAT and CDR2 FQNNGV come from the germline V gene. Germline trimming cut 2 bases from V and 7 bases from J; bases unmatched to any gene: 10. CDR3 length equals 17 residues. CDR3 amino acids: CASSLMRPGQENSPLHF. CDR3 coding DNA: TGTGCCAGCAGCTTAATGCGCCCGGGACAGGAGAATTCACCCCTCCACTTT.

In nucleotides, the CDR3 is TGTGCCAGCAATCCGGGAAGCTCTGGGGCCAACGTCCTGACTTTC. It encodes CASNPGSSGANVLTF. The genes are TRBV28 and TRBJ2-6; D possibly corresponds to TRBD2 (5 bases). The V end lost 7 bases, the J end lost 0 bases, and 10 bases lay between the germline ends. Germline CDR1 is MDHEN and CDR2 is SYDVKM. CDR3 length equals 15 residues.

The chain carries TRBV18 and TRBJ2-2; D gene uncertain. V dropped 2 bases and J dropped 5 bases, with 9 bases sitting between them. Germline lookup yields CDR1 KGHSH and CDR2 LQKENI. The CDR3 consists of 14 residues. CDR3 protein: CASSPEGSTGELFF. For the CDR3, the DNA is TGTGCCAGCTCACCAGAAGGGTCTACCGGGGAGCTGTTTTTT.

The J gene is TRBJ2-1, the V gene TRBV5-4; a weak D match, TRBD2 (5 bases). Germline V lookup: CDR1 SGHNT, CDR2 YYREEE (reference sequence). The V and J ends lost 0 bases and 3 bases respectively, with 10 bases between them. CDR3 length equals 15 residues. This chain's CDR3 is CASSLVSGYYNEQFF. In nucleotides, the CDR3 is TGTGCCAGCAGCTTGGTCAGCGGATACTACAATGAGCAGTTCTTC.

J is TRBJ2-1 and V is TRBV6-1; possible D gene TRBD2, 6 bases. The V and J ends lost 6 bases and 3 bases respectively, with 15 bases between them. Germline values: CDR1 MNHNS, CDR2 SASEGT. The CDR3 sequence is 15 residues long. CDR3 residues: CASSKRRDHYNEQFF. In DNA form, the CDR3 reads TGTGCCAGCAGCAAAAGGCGGGACCACTACAATGAGCAGTTCTTC.

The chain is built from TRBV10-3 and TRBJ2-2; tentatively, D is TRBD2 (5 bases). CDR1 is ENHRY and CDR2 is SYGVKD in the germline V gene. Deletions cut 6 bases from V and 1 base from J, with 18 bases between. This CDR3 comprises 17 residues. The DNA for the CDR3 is TGTGCCATCAGCCCTGGGGTAGCGAGATTGAACACCGGGGAGCTGTTTTTT. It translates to CAISPGVARLNTGELFF.

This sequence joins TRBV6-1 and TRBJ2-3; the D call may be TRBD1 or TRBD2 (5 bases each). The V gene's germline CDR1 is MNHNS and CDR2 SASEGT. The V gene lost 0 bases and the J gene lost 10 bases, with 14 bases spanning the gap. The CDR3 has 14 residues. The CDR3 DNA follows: TGTGCCAGCAGTGAAGCGGGACCTCCGTCGGCGCAGTATTTT. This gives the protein CASSEAGPPSAQYF.

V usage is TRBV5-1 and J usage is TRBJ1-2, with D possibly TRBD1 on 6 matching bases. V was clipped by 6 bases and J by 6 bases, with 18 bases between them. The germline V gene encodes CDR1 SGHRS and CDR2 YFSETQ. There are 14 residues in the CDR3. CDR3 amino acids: CASTRGLEGDGYTF. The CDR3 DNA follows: TGCGCCAGCACCAGGGGATTGGAGGGGGATGGCTACACCTTC.

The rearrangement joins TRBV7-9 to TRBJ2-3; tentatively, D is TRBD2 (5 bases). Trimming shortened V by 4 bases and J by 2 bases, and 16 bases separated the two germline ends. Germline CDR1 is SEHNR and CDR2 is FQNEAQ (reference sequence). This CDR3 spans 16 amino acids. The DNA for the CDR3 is TGTGCCAGCAGCTCCAGTCGGACTCGACTCACAGATACGCAGTATTTT. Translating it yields CASSSSRTRLTDTQYF.

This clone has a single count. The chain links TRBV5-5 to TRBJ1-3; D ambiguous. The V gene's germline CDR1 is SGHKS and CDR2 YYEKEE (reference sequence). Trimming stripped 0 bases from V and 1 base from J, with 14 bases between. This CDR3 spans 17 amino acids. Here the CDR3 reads CASSLAPSALSGNTIYF. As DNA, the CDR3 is TGTGCCAGCAGCTTGGCCCCGTCGGCTCTGTCTGGAAACACCATATATTTT.

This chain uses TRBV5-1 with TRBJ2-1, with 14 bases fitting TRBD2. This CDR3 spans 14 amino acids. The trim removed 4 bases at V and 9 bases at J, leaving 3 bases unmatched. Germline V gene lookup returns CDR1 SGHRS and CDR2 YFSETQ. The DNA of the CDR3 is TGCGCCAGCAGCACGGGACTAGCGGGGGCTGAGCAGTTCTTC. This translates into CASSTGLAGAEQFF. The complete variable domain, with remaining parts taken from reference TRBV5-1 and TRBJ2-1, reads KAGVTQTPRYLIKTRGQQVTLSCSPISGHRSVSWYQQTPGQGLQFLFEYFSETQRNKGNFPGRFSGRQFSNSRSEMNVSTLELGDSALYLCASSTGLAGAEQFFGPGTRLTVL.

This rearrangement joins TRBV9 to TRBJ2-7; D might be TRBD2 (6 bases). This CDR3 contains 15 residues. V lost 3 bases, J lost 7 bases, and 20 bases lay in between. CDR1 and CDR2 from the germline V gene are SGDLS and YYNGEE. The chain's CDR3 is CASSAWANSGSEQYF. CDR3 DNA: TGTGCCAGCAGCGCGTGGGCCAATAGCGGATCTGAGCAGTACTTC.

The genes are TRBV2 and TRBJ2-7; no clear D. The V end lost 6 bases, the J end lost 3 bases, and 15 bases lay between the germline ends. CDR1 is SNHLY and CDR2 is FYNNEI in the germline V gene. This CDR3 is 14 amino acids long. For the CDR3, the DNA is TGTGCCAGCAGGGATCCGCGATCATACTACGAGCAGTACTTC. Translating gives CASRDPRSYYEQYF.